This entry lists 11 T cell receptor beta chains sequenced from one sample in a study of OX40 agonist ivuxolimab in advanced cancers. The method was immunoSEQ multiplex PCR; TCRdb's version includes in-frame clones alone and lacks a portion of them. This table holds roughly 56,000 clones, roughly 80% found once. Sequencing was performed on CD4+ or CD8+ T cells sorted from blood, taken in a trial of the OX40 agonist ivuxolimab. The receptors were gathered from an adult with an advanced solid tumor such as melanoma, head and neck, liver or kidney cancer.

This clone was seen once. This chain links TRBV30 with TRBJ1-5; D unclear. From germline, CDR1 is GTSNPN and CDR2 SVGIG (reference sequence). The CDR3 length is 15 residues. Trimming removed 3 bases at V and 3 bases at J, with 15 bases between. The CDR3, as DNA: TGTGCCTGGAGCAACAGAGGACGGCTCAATCAGCCCCAGCATTTT. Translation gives CAWSNRGRLNQPQHF.

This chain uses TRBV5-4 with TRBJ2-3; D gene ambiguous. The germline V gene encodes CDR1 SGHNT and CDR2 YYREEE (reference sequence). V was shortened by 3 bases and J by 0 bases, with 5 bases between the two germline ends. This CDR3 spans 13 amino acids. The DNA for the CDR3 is TGTGCCAGCAGCTACACCAGCACAGATACGCAGTATTTT. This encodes CASSYTSTDTQYF. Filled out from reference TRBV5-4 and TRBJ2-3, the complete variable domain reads ETGVTQSPTHLIKTRGQQVTLRCSSQSGHNTVSWYQQALGQGPQFIFQYYREEENGRGNFPPRFSGLQFPNYSSELNVNALELDDSALYLCASSYTSTDTQYFGPGTRLTVL.

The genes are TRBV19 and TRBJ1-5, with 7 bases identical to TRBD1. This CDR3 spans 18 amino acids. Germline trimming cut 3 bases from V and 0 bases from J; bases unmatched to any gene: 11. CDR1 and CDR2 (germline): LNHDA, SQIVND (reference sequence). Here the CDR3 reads CASSISGQVVNSNQPQHF. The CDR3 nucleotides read TGTGCCAGTAGTATCTCCGGACAGGTGGTCAATAGCAATCAGCCCCAGCATTTT.

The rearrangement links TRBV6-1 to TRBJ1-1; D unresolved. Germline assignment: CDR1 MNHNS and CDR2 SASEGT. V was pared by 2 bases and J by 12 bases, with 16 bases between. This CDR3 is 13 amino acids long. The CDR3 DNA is TGTGCCAGCAGTGAAACCAACAGCGCTGGATCTTTCTTT. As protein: CASSETNSAGSFF.

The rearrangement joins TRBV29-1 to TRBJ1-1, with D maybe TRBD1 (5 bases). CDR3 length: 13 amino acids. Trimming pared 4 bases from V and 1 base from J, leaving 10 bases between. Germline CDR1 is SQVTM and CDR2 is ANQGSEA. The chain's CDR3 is CSVGGQGNTEAFF. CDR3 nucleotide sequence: TGCAGCGTTGGTGGCCAGGGGAACACTGAAGCTTTCTTT. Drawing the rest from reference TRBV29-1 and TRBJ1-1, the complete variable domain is SAVISQKPSRDICQRGTSLTIQCQVDSQVTMMFWYRQQPGQSLTLIATANQGSEATYESGFVIDKFPISRPNLTFSTLTVSNMSPEDSSIYLCSVGGQGNTEAFFGQGTRLTVV.

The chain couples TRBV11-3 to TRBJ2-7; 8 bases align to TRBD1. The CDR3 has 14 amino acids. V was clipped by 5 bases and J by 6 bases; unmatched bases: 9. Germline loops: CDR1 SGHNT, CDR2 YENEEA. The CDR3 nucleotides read TGTGCCAGCAGCCCGCCCGCCACAGGGGGCGAGCAGTACTTC. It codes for CASSPPATGGEQYF. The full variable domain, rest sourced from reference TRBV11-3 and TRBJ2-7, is EAGVVQSPRYKIIEKKQPVAFWCNPISGHNTLYWYLQNLGQGPELLIRYENEEAVDDSQLPKDRFSAERLKGVDSTLKIQPAELGDSAVYLCASSPPATGGEQYFGPGTRLTVT.

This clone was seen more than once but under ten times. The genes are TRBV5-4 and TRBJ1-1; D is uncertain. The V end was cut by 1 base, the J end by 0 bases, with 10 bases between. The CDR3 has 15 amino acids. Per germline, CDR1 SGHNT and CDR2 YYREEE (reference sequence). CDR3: CASSLQNTMNTEAFF. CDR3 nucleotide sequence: TGTGCCAGCAGCTTGCAAAACACTATGAACACTGAAGCTTTCTTT.

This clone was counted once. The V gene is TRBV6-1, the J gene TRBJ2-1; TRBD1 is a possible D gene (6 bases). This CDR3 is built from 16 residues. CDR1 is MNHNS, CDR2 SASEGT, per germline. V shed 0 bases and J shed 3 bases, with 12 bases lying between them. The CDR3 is CASSEAGQGSYNEQFF. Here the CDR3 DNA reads TGTGCCAGCAGTGAAGCAGGGCAGGGGAGCTACAATGAGCAGTTCTTC.

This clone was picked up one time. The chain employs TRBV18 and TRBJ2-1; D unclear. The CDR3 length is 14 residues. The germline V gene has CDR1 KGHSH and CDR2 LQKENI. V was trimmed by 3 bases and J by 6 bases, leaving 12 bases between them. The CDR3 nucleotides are TGTGCCAGCTCACCTTATTACGCGATCAATGAGCAGTTCTTC. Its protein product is CASSPYYAINEQFF.

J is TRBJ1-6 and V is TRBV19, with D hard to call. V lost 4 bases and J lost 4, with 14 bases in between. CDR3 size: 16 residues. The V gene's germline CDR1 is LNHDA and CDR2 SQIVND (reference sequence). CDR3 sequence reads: CASSTSRTGYNSPLHF. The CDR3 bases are TGTGCCAGTAGTACCTCGCGGACCGGTTATAATTCACCCCTCCACTTT.

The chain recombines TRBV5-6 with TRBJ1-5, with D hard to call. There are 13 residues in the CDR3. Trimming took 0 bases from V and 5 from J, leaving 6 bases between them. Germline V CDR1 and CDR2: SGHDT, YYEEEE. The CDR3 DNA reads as TGTGCCAGCAGCTTGGACAGCGATCAGCCCCAGCATTTT. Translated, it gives CASSLDSDQPQHF.